This T cell receptor beta chain originates from a study of response to subunit inactivated influenza vaccine. This clonotype was seen a handful of times. The V gene's germline CDR1 is SGHRS and CDR2 YFSETQ. Trimming removed 4 bases from V and 0 bases from J, with 11 bases in between. The CDR3 has 15 amino acids. Each CDR3 protein gets one entry after TCRdb re-called the RT-PCR reads with MiXCR. The sample carries 300,000 to 350,000 distinct CDR3 sequences, about 20% recorded once. The receptor comes from a man between 50 and 70 years old who received an inactivated influenza vaccine. The input for sequencing was PBMCs from blood, taken about 20 months after vaccination. The J gene is TRBJ1-3, the V gene TRBV5-1, with D unclear. This CDR3 reads CASSAVQSSGNTIYF. CDR3 nucleotide sequence: TGCGCCAGCAGCGCCGTACAGAGCTCTGGAAACACCATATATTTT.